The clone carrying this T cell receptor (beta chain) was found many times. Its antigen is unknown. Profiling relied on immunoSEQ multiplex PCR, and the TCRdb table lists in-frame clones only, not all of them. The sample carries around 10,000 clones, 24% recorded once. Germline values: CDR1 SGHNT, CDR2 YENEEA. The CDR3 runs 15 residues. Trimming cost V 2 bases and J 4 bases; bases outside gene matches: 6. The data stem from a study of sequential checkpoint blockade in melanoma. Study-level background: Over 20 patients had matched tumor biopsies before treatment and at week 13 after nivolumab or ipilimumab alone.

Treatment meaning: randomized to nivolumab then ipilimumab (arm A) or the reverse (arm B). Findings and limits, study-wide: Response in arm A was associated with pretreatment TIL clonality.

The gene calls are TRBV11-3 and TRBJ2-3; 7 bases align to TRBD1. The sequencing here drew on tumor tissue (inferred from file names), taken from a patient given nivolumab and ipilimumab in sequence. The clonotype originates from a human donor with melanoma. CDR3 sequence reads: CASSLTPGTADTQYF. The DNA of the CDR3 is TGTGCCAGCAGCTTAACCCCCGGGACAGCAGATACGCAGTATTTT.